The following is a T cell receptor (beta chain) sequence with its context. These data originate in a study of OX40 agonist ivuxolimab in advanced cancers. Data came from immunoSEQ multiplex PCR; TCRdb stores just in-frame clones and leaves some out. The repertoire holds tens of thousands of clones, with 80% to 95% as singletons. CDR1 SGHTA and CDR2 FQGNSA come from the germline V gene. The CDR3 length is 15 residues. Trimming at V came to 0 bases and at J to 4 bases, leaving 6 bases not matched to a gene. This sequence joins TRBV7-2 and TRBJ2-7; 7 nucleotides match TRBD1. The starting material was CD4+ or CD8+ T cells sorted from blood, obtained in a trial of the OX40 agonist ivuxolimab. This TCR came from an adult with an advanced solid tumor such as melanoma, head and neck, liver or kidney cancer. This CDR3 is CASSLASGGGYEQYF. In DNA form, the CDR3 reads TGTGCCAGCAGCTTAGCGTCAGGGGGTGGGTACGAGCAGTACTTC.